The clone carrying this TCR beta chain appeared a single time. Its specificity is unknown. This sample stems from a study of CD8+ T cells in alopecia areata. General observations from the study: Under tofacitinib, numerous expanded lesional clonotypes remained detectable in scalp and blood.

Treatment given: oral pan-JAK inhibitor, 5-10 mg twice daily. RNA, once extracted, was reverse transcribed into cDNA for use as the sequencing template. The data were produced by immunoSEQ multiplex PCR, yet TCRdb's version contains in-frame clones alone and is incomplete. The table lists approximately 190,000 clones, 55% to 70% of them singletons. V was clipped by 3 bases and J by 6 bases; unmatched bases: 5. The CDR3 loop spans 13 amino acids. CDR1 is SQVTM and CDR2 is ANQGSEA in the germline V gene. The chain has TRBV29-1 and TRBJ2-1; 7 positions agree with TRBD2. The specimen was CD4+ T cells sorted from blood, collected at week 24, from a patient treated with tofacitinib. This TCR was sampled from a human donor with alopecia areata. CDR3 amino acids: CSVEGLHRNEQFF. DNA of the CDR3: TGCAGCGTTGAGGGACTACATCGCAATGAGCAGTTCTTC.